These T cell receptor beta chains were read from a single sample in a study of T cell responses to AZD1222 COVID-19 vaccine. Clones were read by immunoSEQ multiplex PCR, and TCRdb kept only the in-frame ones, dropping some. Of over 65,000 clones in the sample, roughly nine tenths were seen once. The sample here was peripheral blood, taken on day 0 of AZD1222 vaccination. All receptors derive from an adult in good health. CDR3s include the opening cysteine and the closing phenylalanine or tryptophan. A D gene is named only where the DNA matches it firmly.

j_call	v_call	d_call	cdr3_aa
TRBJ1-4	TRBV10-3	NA	CAISEGGSMREKLFF
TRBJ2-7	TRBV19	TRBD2	CATKGSGGSYEQYF
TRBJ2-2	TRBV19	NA	CASSIVQGRLGNTGELFF
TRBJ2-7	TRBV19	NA	CASSIVGRLSYEQYF
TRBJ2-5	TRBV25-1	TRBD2	CASSEYRLAGGETQYF
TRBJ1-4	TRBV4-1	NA	CASSQERGIYEKLFF
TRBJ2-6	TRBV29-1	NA	CSVEDRGGGSGANVLTF
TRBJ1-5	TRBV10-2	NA	CASSVWQGNQPQHF
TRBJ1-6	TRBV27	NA	CASSFQLGGSPLHF
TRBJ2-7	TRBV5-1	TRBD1	CASSPSPGQGPYEQYF
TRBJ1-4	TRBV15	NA	CATSSPGGEKLFF
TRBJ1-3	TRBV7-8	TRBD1	CASSLGQGARGNTIYF